These 28 T cell receptor beta chains came from one sample sequenced in a study of Graves' ophthalmopathy and Graves' hyperthyroidism (dated by TCRdb to the late 2010s). Sequencing instrument: Illumina HiSeq 2000. For repertoire sequencing, the TCR beta CDR3 regions were amplified from RNA transcripts. HTBI primers and the Qiagen OneStep RT-PCR kit were used in a first-round RT-PCR, which was followed by a second-round multiplex PCR, size selection and purification. TCRdb's own reprocessing of the public reads used fastp at Q25 and MiXCR and kept productive beta chains. Every entry covers one CDR3 protein and lists the most common genes and DNA from its rows. The sample data list roughly 400,000 distinct CDR3 sequences, and about a sixth of these were observed just once. Roughly 2.6% of the sample is in the top ten clones. The sample taken for sequencing was peripheral blood. Receptor source: an adult woman with stable Graves' hyperthyroidism.

This clonotype was recorded at least ten times. The chain carries TRBV10-3 and TRBJ2-7, with TRBD1 matching 9 bases. The CDR3 extends over 13 amino acids. The trim removed 9 bases at V and 6 bases at J, leaving 9 bases unmatched. Germline assignment: CDR1 ENHRY and CDR2 SYGVKD. The CDR3, as DNA: TGTGCCATTTCGGGGACAGGGCTAAGCGAGCAGTACTTC. Residues: CAISGTGLSEQYF.

This clonotype showed up many times. The chain is built from TRBV7-3 and TRBJ2-7; TRBD2 is a possible D gene (6 bases). V was clipped by 5 bases and J by 7 bases, with 15 bases between them. The CDR3 spans 13 residues. Per germline, CDR1 SGHTA and CDR2 FQGTGA. The CDR3 loop is CASSRDSLGEQYF. The CDR3 DNA sequence: TGTGCCAGCAGCCGGGACTCACTCGGAGAGCAGTACTTC. Filled out from reference TRBV7-3 and TRBJ2-7, the complete variable domain reads GAGVSQTPSNKVTEKGKYVELRCDPISGHTALYWYRQSLGQGPEFLIYFQGTGAADDSGLPNDRFFAVRPEGSVSTLKIQRTERGDSAVYLCASSRDSLGEQYFGPGTRLTVT.

In this sample, this clonotype turned up many times. This chain uses TRBV7-9 with TRBJ1-2; a weak D match, TRBD1 (6 bases). The germline V and J ends were trimmed by 3 bases and 5 bases, with 13 bases remaining between them. The CDR3 is made up of 14 amino acids. Germline CDR1 is SEHNR and CDR2 is FQNEAQ (reference sequence). This chain's CDR3 is CASSLAGEDYGYTF. CDR3 nucleotide sequence: TGTGCCAGCAGCTTGGCAGGGGAGGATTATGGCTACACCTTC.

On this clonotype: This could be a read error, since a much larger clone is one nucleotide away. The V gene is TRBV30, the J gene TRBJ2-2, with a tentative D call TRBD2 (5 bases). This CDR3 contains 11 residues. The germline V gene encodes CDR1 GTSNPN and CDR2 SVGIG (reference sequence). In DNA form, the CDR3 reads TGTGCCCGTCGTTTTCTCGGGGAGCTGTGTTTT. Protein product: CARRFLGELCF.

This clonotype was seen repeatedly, ten times or more. The chain employs TRBV5-1 and TRBJ1-3, with TRBD1 matching 7 bases. In germline, CDR1 is SGHRS, CDR2 YFSETQ. V shed 4 bases, J shed 8 bases, and the junction held 12 bases outside the gene matches. The CDR3 length is 15 residues. Written as DNA, the CDR3 is TGCGCCAGCAGCACAGGGACAGAGGGCATGGACACCATATATTTT. Translating gives CASSTGTEGMDTIYF.

This clonotype came up many times. The chain has TRBV5-1 and TRBJ2-7; D uncertain. Trimming pared 2 bases from V and 6 bases from J, leaving 6 bases between. CDR1 and CDR2 (germline): SGHRS, YFSETQ. The CDR3 length is 11 residues. The CDR3, as DNA: TGCGCCAGCAGCTTCAAAGGCGAGCAGTACTTC. Translated: CASSFKGEQYF.

Many counts were recorded for this clonotype. The V gene is TRBV24-1, the J gene TRBJ2-7, with D possibly being TRBD1 (6 bases). The V end was cut by 5 bases, the J end by 4 bases, with 17 bases between. Germline CDR1 is KGHDR and CDR2 is SFDVKD. This CDR3 has 15 amino acids. The CDR3 DNA reads TGTGCCACCAGTGCTCCACAACAGGGATCTTACGAGCAGTACTTC. Its translation: CATSAPQQGSYEQYF.

This clonotype was picked up many times. J is TRBJ2-5 and V is TRBV4-1, with D tentatively TRBD2 (6 bases). The CDR3 has 16 amino acids. Germline CDR1 is MGHRA and CDR2 is YSYEKL. The V and J ends lost 4 bases and 1 base respectively, with 16 bases between them. The CDR3 coding sequence is TGCGCCAGCAGCCCAACTCCAGCGGGTCTCCAAGAGACCCAGTACTTC. It encodes CASSPTPAGLQETQYF.

The chain carries TRBV3-1 and TRBJ1-1, with D unresolved. This CDR3 spans 12 amino acids. Trimming left V 3 bases short and J 7 bases short, with 9 bases between. Germline assignment: CDR1 LGHDT and CDR2 YNNKEL (reference sequence). The CDR3 loop is CASSHGPREAFF. Written as DNA, the CDR3 is TGTGCCAGCAGCCACGGACCTCGTGAAGCTTTCTTT.

Of note for this clonotype: A much more abundant neighbour one base away suggests this may be a read error. The rearrangement links TRBV11-1 to TRBJ2-2; TRBD1 agrees at 9 bases. CDR1 is SGHAT and CDR2 is FQDESV in the germline V gene (reference sequence). CDR3 length: 14 amino acids. This CDR3 reads CTSSQQGAGRELFF. The CDR3 region has the DNA TGTACCAGCAGCCAACAGGGGGCGGGCAGGGAGCTGTTTTTT.

This clonotype appeared many times. The CDR3 protein is CASRGTRNTGELFF. CDR3 DNA: TGTGCCAGCAGGGGGACTAGGAATACCGGGGAGCTGTTTTTT. The J gene is TRBJ2-2, the V gene TRBV12-3 or TRBV12-4; 8 bases are a match to TRBD2. V lost 6 bases and J lost 5; bases outside the gene matches: 5. The CDR3 length is 14 residues.

This clonotype was detected ten times or more. The chain links TRBV29-1 to TRBJ2-5; D gene ambiguous. The CDR3 runs 13 residues. Trimming took 6 bases from V and 4 from J, leaving 15 bases between them. Germline V gene lookup returns CDR1 SQVTM and CDR2 ANQGSEA. The CDR3 nucleotides read TGCAGCGTACGTCCTGGGCAGCGAGAGACCCAGTACTTC. Its translation: CSVRPGQRETQYF.

The chain carries TRBV28 and TRBJ1-2; D is unclear. V lost 5 bases, J lost 2 bases, and 9 bases lay in between. Germline CDR1 reads MDHEN; CDR2 reads SYDVKM. This CDR3 has 13 amino acids. This CDR3 is CASSDTENYGYTF. The CDR3 DNA sequence: TGTGCCAGCAGTGACACAGAGAACTATGGCTACACCTTC.

In its sample, this clonotype was seen a few times. This chain links TRBV20-1 with TRBJ2-5, with a weak D call TRBD2 (5 bases). The V gene's germline CDR1 is DFQATT and CDR2 SNEGSKA (reference sequence). This CDR3 contains 13 residues. V lost 2 bases and J lost 5, with 12 bases in between. The CDR3 DNA is TGCAGTGCTAGAAGTCCTAGCTTGGAGACCCAGTACTTC. Translated: CSARSPSLETQYF.

In its sample, this clonotype was seen once. This may arise from a read error, as a much more abundant clone is one base away. The chain joins TRBV6-1 to TRBJ2-7; 8 bases line up with TRBD1. The CDR3 sequence is 17 residues long. The germline V gene has CDR1 MNHNS and CDR2 SASEGT. Unmatched junction bases numbered 11, after V lost 2 bases and J lost 2 bases. CDR3 nucleotide sequence: TGTGCCAGCAGTGAACTAGGCAGGGGGCGTCTGGCCTACGAGCAGTACTTC. It translates to CASSELGRGRLAYEQYF.

There are many counts of this clonotype. The CDR3 reads CASRMPQNTGELFF. The DNA for the CDR3 is TGTGCCAGCAGAATGCCTCAGAACACCGGGGAGCTGTTTTTT. J is TRBJ2-2 and V is TRBV28; D gene ambiguous. Between the trimmed V and J ends, which lost 6 bases and 1 base, there was a span of 9 bases. The germline V gene encodes CDR1 MDHEN and CDR2 SYDVKM. The CDR3 runs to 14 residues.

This clonotype came up many times. The chain links TRBV27 to TRBJ2-6, with D hard to call. Trimming pared 5 bases from V and 2 bases from J, leaving 10 bases between. The CDR3 consists of 15 residues. Germline V lookup: CDR1 MNHEY, CDR2 SMNVEV (reference sequence). In DNA form, the CDR3 reads TGTGCCAGCAGTCCGCTGGGTCCTGGGGCCAACGTCCTGACTTTC. Translation: CASSPLGPGANVLTF.

The chain couples TRBV29-1 to TRBJ1-2, with D perhaps TRBD1 (6 bases). This CDR3 contains 12 residues. V dropped 8 bases and J dropped 8 bases, with 18 bases sitting between them. The germline gives CDR1 SQVTM, CDR2 ANQGSEA. The CDR3, as DNA: TGCAGCTTGTACAGGGATCCGGGCGGCTACACCTTC. The encoded protein is CSLYRDPGGYTF. The variable domain in full, completed from reference TRBV29-1 and TRBJ1-2, reads SAVISQKPSRDICQRGTSLTIQCQVDSQVTMMFWYRQQPGQSLTLIATANQGSEATYESGFVIDKFPISRPNLTFSTLTVSNMSPEDSSIYLCSLYRDPGGYTFGSGTRLTVV.

In this sample, this clonotype turned up many times. The chain is built from TRBV20-1 and TRBJ2-7; 10 bases fit TRBD2. Germline values: CDR1 DFQATT, CDR2 SNEGSKA (reference sequence). Germline trimming cut 0 bases from V and 3 bases from J; bases unmatched to any gene: 5. The CDR3 runs 15 residues. CDR3 sequence reads: CSAREASGSSYEQYF. In DNA form, the CDR3 reads TGCAGTGCTAGAGAGGCTAGCGGGAGCAGCTACGAGCAGTACTTC.

This clonotype was detected only a few times. The chain joins TRBV4-1 to TRBJ2-7; 7 nucleotides agree with TRBD2. The CDR3 runs 13 residues. The V and J ends lost 4 bases and 1 base, in that order; junction bases with no gene match: 1. Germline V lookup: CDR1 MGHRA, CDR2 YSYEKL. The CDR3 is CASSREGSYEQYF. Here the CDR3 DNA reads TGCGCCAGCAGCCGGGAGGGGTCCTACGAGCAGTACTTC.

This clonotype appeared many times. The chain is built from TRBV7-2 and TRBJ1-2; D gene ambiguous. The CDR3 runs to 12 residues. Germline lookup yields CDR1 SGHTA and CDR2 FQGNSA. V lost 1 base to trimming and J lost 10 bases, with 10 bases between them. The CDR3 spells CASSLERDAYTF. The CDR3 DNA reads TGTGCCAGCAGCTTAGAGAGGGATGCCTACACCTTC.

This chain uses TRBV6-2 or TRBV6-3 with TRBJ2-5, with 11 positions matching TRBD2. The germline CDR1 and CDR2 sequences are MNHEY and SVGEGT. This CDR3 has 16 residues. Losses at the gene ends were 6 bases for V and 4 bases for J; bases not matched to a gene: 10. CDR3 loop: CASRGGTSGVGETQYF. In DNA, the CDR3 is TGTGCCAGCAGGGGAGGGACTAGCGGAGTGGGAGAGACCCAGTACTTC.

This clonotype was seen ten or more times. This chain uses TRBV7-6 with TRBJ2-7; the D gene is possibly TRBD2 (5 bases). This CDR3 comprises 16 residues. CDR1 is SGHVS and CDR2 is FNYEAQ in the germline V gene. The V and J ends lost 0 bases and 2 bases respectively, with 14 bases between them. The CDR3 DNA sequence: TGTGCCAGCAGCTTAGCGCTTCATTCGGGAACCTACGAGCAGTACTTC. Translated, it gives CASSLALHSGTYEQYF.

Ten or more counts support this clonotype. The chain is built from TRBV6-1 and TRBJ2-7, with 12 nucleotides matching TRBD2. This CDR3 has 15 residues. V trimming: 4 bases; J trimming: 7 bases; junction bases outside the gene matches: 8. In germline, CDR1 is MNHNS, CDR2 SASEGT. Here the CDR3 reads CASSAWTSGNREQYF. The DNA of the CDR3 is TGTGCCAGCAGTGCCTGGACTAGCGGGAACAGAGAGCAGTACTTC.

This clonotype was observed many times. This sequence joins TRBV27 and TRBJ2-5; the match to TRBD2 covers 9 bases. V was pared by 3 bases and J by 4 bases, with 9 bases of the junction left unmatched. Germline V lookup: CDR1 MNHEY, CDR2 SMNVEV (reference sequence). This CDR3 region has 16 residues. The CDR3 spells CASSLTLAGEPETQYF. For the CDR3, the DNA is TGTGCCAGCAGTTTGACCTTAGCGGGAGAGCCAGAGACCCAGTACTTC.

In its sample, this clonotype was seen once. The rearrangement links TRBV19 to TRBJ2-5; the D gene is possibly TRBD2 (6 bases). The CDR3 covers 13 residues. CDR1 LNHDA and CDR2 SQIVND come from the germline V gene (reference sequence). Trimming shortened V by 3 bases and J by 4 bases, and 9 bases separated the two germline ends. The CDR3 nucleotides are TGTGCCAGTAGTATGGGGGGTGGAGAGACCCAGTACTTC. This gives the protein CASSMGGGETQYF.

This clonotype was observed many times. The chain employs TRBV9 and TRBJ2-5, with a possible D match to TRBD2 (5 bases). Germline lookup yields CDR1 SGDLS and CDR2 YYNGEE. The CDR3 is 13 residues long. V gave up 2 bases and J gave up 5 bases, with 10 bases separating them. The DNA for the CDR3 is TGTGCCAGCAGCGTCCGGGATTGGGAGACCCAGTACTTC. As protein: CASSVRDWETQYF. Using reference TRBV9 and TRBJ2-5 for the parts outside the CDR3, the full variable domain is DSGVTQTPKHLITATGQRVTLRCSPRSGDLSVYWYQQSLDQGLQFLIQYYNGEERAKGNILERFSAQQFPDLHSELNLSSLELGDSALYFCASSVRDWETQYFGPGTRLLVL.

This clonotype has just a few counts. J is TRBJ2-7 and V is TRBV4-3, with 7 bases identical to TRBD2. Germline loops: CDR1 LGHNA, CDR2 YSLEER. Germline trimming cut 0 bases from V and 0 bases from J; bases unmatched to any gene: 11. The CDR3 totals 18 residues. The CDR3 bases are TGCGCCAGCAGCCAAGATTGGGTAGCGGGCACGAGCTCCTACGAGCAGTACTTC. The encoded protein is CASSQDWVAGTSSYEQYF.